These 26 T cell receptor beta chains originate from one sample sequenced in a study of cytomegalovirus exposure and HLA in healthy donors. Amplification used 60 Vbeta primers and 13 Jbeta primers. The protocol was immunoSEQ multiplex PCR, while the TCRdb copy is restricted to in-frame clones and leaves out a portion. In the table there are approximately 190,000 clones, 84% of which are singletons. The source material was PBMCs. These receptors all come from a woman between 50 and 59 years old in good health and CMV-seropositive.

The J gene is TRBJ2-7, the V gene TRBV5-6, with D hard to call. V gave up 4 bases and J gave up 1 base, with 9 bases separating them. CDR1 is SGHDT, CDR2 YYEEEE, per germline. CDR3 length: 13 residues. CDR3 residues: CASSPPQSYEQYF. In nucleotides, the CDR3 is TGTGCCAGCAGCCCCCCACAGTCCTACGAGCAGTACTTC.

This clone was observed a single time. The chain combines TRBV5-1 with TRBJ2-7; 9 bases match TRBD2. CDR3 length: 15 amino acids. The ends lost 4 bases at V and 0 bases at J; junction bases unmatched: 5. Looked up from germline, CDR1 is SGHRS and CDR2 is YFSETQ. CDR3 protein: CASSRSGGSSYEQYF. The CDR3, as DNA: TGCGCCAGCAGCCGTAGCGGGGGTAGCTCCTACGAGCAGTACTTC.

This chain joins TRBV5-1 and TRBJ2-4, with D unresolved. This CDR3 region has 14 residues. Germline V CDR1 and CDR2: SGHRS, YFSETQ. With 2 bases removed from V and 2 bases from J, the gap between germline ends came to 8 bases. CDR3 residues: CASSLTASKNIQYF. In DNA form, the CDR3 reads TGCGCCAGCAGCTTAACAGCCTCCAAAAACATTCAGTACTTC.

This clone was detected once. The chain recombines TRBV30 with TRBJ1-5, with a possible D match to TRBD1 (5 bases). CDR1 and CDR2 from the germline V gene are GTSNPN and SVGIG (reference sequence). Between the trimmed V and J ends, which lost 0 bases and 9 bases, there was a span of 12 bases. The CDR3 has 13 amino acids. The CDR3 sequence: CAWSVQAPGPQHF. The CDR3 DNA reads as TGTGCCTGGAGTGTACAGGCCCCGGGGCCCCAGCATTTT.

This sequence joins TRBV6-6 and TRBJ1-2; D unclear. V lost 5 bases to trimming and J lost 6 bases, with 19 bases between them. This CDR3 is built from 15 residues. CDR1 MNHNY and CDR2 SVGAGI come from the germline V gene (reference sequence). Here the CDR3 reads CASSHGSKRSDGYTF. CDR3 bases: TGTGCCAGCAGTCACGGGTCAAAACGATCGGATGGCTACACCTTC.

This clone was detected once. CDR3: CASSVGRGGPGAEGYTF. CDR3 DNA: TGTGCCAGCAGCGTAGGAAGGGGGGGGCCCGGGGCCGAAGGCTACACCTTC. The rearrangement links TRBV9 to TRBJ1-2, with D possibly matching TRBD1 (6 bases). The CDR3 covers 17 residues. The germline gives CDR1 SGDLS, CDR2 YYNGEE. The V and J ends lost 0 bases and 8 bases respectively, with 23 bases between them.

The gene calls are TRBV4-2 and TRBJ2-1; 12 bases are shared with TRBD2. The CDR3 is made up of 15 amino acids. Looked up from germline, CDR1 is LGHNA and CDR2 is YNFKEQ. V shed 2 bases and J 7 bases; nucleotides not matched to a gene: 3. CDR3 in DNA: TGTGCCAGCAGCCAAACTAGCGGGGGGTTTAATGAGCAGTTCTTC. Protein: CASSQTSGGFNEQFF.

The chain is built from TRBV10-3 and TRBJ1-3; 10 nucleotides align to TRBD1. Germline lookup yields CDR1 ENHRY and CDR2 SYGVKD. The ends lost 3 bases at V and 2 bases at J; junction bases unmatched: 7. The length of the CDR3 is 17 residues. The CDR3 DNA is TGTGCCATCAGTGACCCCCGGACAGGGGGAACTGGAAACACCATATATTTT. Its protein is CAISDPRTGGTGNTIYF.

V and J are TRBV5-6 and TRBJ1-5; D is uncertain. Germline values: CDR1 SGHDT, CDR2 YYEEEE. Trimming removed 1 base from V and 6 bases from J, with 8 bases in between. This CDR3 has 13 residues. CDR3 amino acids: CASSLSAAQPQHF. The CDR3 region has the DNA TGTGCCAGCAGCTTGTCTGCGGCTCAGCCCCAGCATTTT.

Written as DNA, the CDR3 is TGTGCCAGCCTAGGTTATAGCAATCAGCCCCAGCATTTT. Its translation is CASLGYSNQPQHF. V usage is TRBV2 and J usage is TRBJ1-5, with D uncertain. The CDR3 loop spans 13 amino acids. Germline V CDR1 and CDR2: SNHLY, FYNNEI. Between the trimmed V and J ends, which lost 8 bases and 0 bases, there was a span of 8 bases.

The chain joins TRBV4-3 to TRBJ2-2, with a tentative D call TRBD1 (5 bases). The CDR3 is 17 residues long. Trimming stripped 0 bases from V and 6 bases from J, with 17 bases between. From germline, CDR1 is LGHNA and CDR2 YSLEER. The CDR3 protein is CASSQDRGRARAGELFF. The CDR3, as DNA: TGCGCCAGCAGCCAAGATCGTGGCAGGGCTCGGGCCGGGGAGCTGTTTTTT.

The chain carries TRBV6-5 and TRBJ1-5; D is possibly TRBD1 (6 bases). The V and J ends lost 6 bases and 3 bases respectively, with 15 bases between them. Germline V gene data show CDR1 as MNHEY and CDR2 as SVGAGI. CDR3 length equals 15 residues. The CDR3 here is CASSDRLPFNQPQHF. The CDR3 DNA reads as TGTGCCAGCAGCGACAGGCTTCCCTTCAATCAGCCCCAGCATTTT.

The J gene is TRBJ1-4, the V gene TRBV7-9; a weak D match, TRBD1 (6 bases). Germline V gives CDR1 SEHNR, CDR2 FQNEAQ (reference sequence). The CDR3 totals 16 residues. With 8 bases removed from V and 0 bases from J, the gap between germline ends came to 16 bases. Here the CDR3 DNA reads TGTGCCAGCGGGGGGGCCCTCCCACCAACTAATGAAAAACTGTTTTTT. It translates to CASGGALPPTNEKLFF. The full variable domain, rest sourced from reference TRBV7-9 and TRBJ1-4, is DTGVSQNPRHKITKRGQNVTFRCDPISEHNRLYWYRQTLGQGPEFLTYFQNEAQLEKSRLLSDRFSAERPKGSFSTLEIQRTEQGDSAMYLCASGGALPPTNEKLFFGSGTQLSVL.

The chain couples TRBV5-6 to TRBJ1-3; possible D gene TRBD1, 6 bases. The V end lost 5 bases, the J end lost 1 base, and 10 bases lay between the germline ends. Per germline, CDR1 SGHDT and CDR2 YYEEEE. This CDR3 has 14 amino acids. In nucleotides, the CDR3 is TGTGCCAGCAGTCTCAGGGGTTCTGGAAACACCATATATTTT. Protein product: CASSLRGSGNTIYF.

The chain combines TRBV4-1 with TRBJ2-3; D unclear. The CDR3 runs to 14 residues. V lost 1 base to trimming and J lost 4 bases, with 9 bases between them. Looked up from germline, CDR1 is MGHRA and CDR2 is YSYEKL. CDR3 loop: CASSQARGADTQYF. DNA for the CDR3: TGCGCCAGCAGCCAAGCTCGCGGCGCAGATACGCAGTATTTT.

The gene calls are TRBV6-5 and TRBJ1-1, with D perhaps TRBD1 (5 bases). The CDR3 extends over 14 amino acids. The germline V gene has CDR1 MNHEY and CDR2 SVGAGI. V dropped 5 bases and J dropped 1 base, with 11 bases sitting between them. The CDR3 spells CASSGDSGNTEAFF. CDR3 bases: TGTGCCAGCAGTGGCGACAGTGGGAACACTGAAGCTTTCTTT.

The J gene is TRBJ2-7, the V gene TRBV19; the D is unclear. With 8 bases removed from V and 5 bases from J, the gap between germline ends came to 19 bases. CDR1 and CDR2 (germline): LNHDA, SQIVND (reference sequence). This CDR3 is 14 amino acids long. In DNA, the CDR3 is TGTGCCAGTGCCCCGGGTCTCCCCGCCCACGAGCAGTACTTC. This encodes CASAPGLPAHEQYF.

This chain uses TRBV2 with TRBJ2-7, with TRBD2 matching over 12 bases. This CDR3 region has 14 residues. Germline V CDR1 and CDR2: SNHLY, FYNNEI. Trimming cost V 6 bases and J 4 bases; bases outside gene matches: 4. The CDR3 sequence: CASRLAGGRYEQYF. CDR3 bases: TGTGCCAGCAGGCTAGCGGGGGGGCGATACGAGCAGTACTTC.

The genes are TRBV4-1 and TRBJ2-3; 13 bases are shared with TRBD2. Germline V CDR1 and CDR2: MGHRA, YSYEKL. The ends lost 0 bases at V and 6 bases at J; junction bases unmatched: 3. The CDR3 contains 16 residues. The CDR3 coding sequence is TGCGCCAGCAGCCAAGAACTAGCGGGGGGGCTTGATACGCAGTATTTT. The encoded protein is CASSQELAGGLDTQYF.

The CDR3 region is CASSEGTGIYNSPLHF. As DNA, the CDR3 is TGCGCCAGCAGCGAGGGAACAGGGATCTATAATTCACCCCTCCACTTT. The V call is TRBV5-1, the J call TRBJ1-6; tentative D call: TRBD1 (6 bases). V was clipped by 4 bases and J by 3 bases, with 14 bases between them. Germline CDR1 SGHRS, CDR2 YFSETQ. The CDR3 is 16 residues long.

V gene TRBV7-9 combines with J gene TRBJ2-3, with 12 bases that match TRBD1. Germline lookup yields CDR1 SEHNR and CDR2 FQNEAQ (reference sequence). The CDR3 loop spans 16 amino acids. With V trimmed by 5 bases and J by 5 bases, 8 bases remained unmatched. Written as DNA, the CDR3 is TGTGCCAGCAGCCCCGGGGACAGGGGGCATAGAGATACGCAGTATTTT. It codes for CASSPGDRGHRDTQYF.

The rearrangement uses TRBV9 and TRBJ1-3; TRBD1 matches at 7 bases. The germline CDR1 and CDR2 sequences are SGDLS and YYNGEE. This CDR3 has 15 amino acids. J gave up 2 bases and V 0 bases, and 2 bases lay outside the gene matches. The CDR3 spells CASSVEGAPGNTIYF. For the CDR3, the DNA is TGTGCCAGCAGCGTAGAGGGGGCCCCTGGAAACACCATATATTTT.

The V gene is TRBV7-2, the J gene TRBJ1-2; 7 bases map to TRBD1. The CDR3 totals 13 residues. Trimming removed 5 bases from V and 8 bases from J; junction bases left unmatched: 8. Per germline, CDR1 SGHTA and CDR2 FQGNSA. CDR3 nucleotides: TGTGCCAGCAGCGTAGGACAGGATTACGGCTACACCTTC. Translation gives CASSVGQDYGYTF.

The chain uses TRBV2 and TRBJ1-2, with D uncertain. Germline V gives CDR1 SNHLY, CDR2 FYNNEI. The germline V and J ends were trimmed by 6 bases and 0 bases, with 11 bases remaining between them. This CDR3 comprises 14 residues. CDR3 DNA: TGTGCCAGCAGGATACCGCGAGCTAACTATGGCTACACCTTC. As protein: CASRIPRANYGYTF.

V and J are TRBV5-4 and TRBJ2-7, with TRBD1 matching 11 bases. Germline loops: CDR1 SGHNT, CDR2 YYREEE (reference sequence). The CDR3 totals 15 residues. V lost 3 bases to trimming and J lost 5 bases; unmatched junction nucleotides: 7. CDR3 sequence reads: CASSWGTGGKDEQYF. CDR3 DNA: TGTGCCAGCAGCTGGGGGACAGGGGGGAAGGACGAGCAGTACTTC.

This sequence joins TRBV5-6 and TRBJ2-6; perhaps TRBD1 as D (5 bases). V lost 2 bases and J lost 0, with 15 bases in between. The germline V gene has CDR1 SGHDT and CDR2 YYEEEE. This CDR3 contains 18 residues. CDR3 residues: CASSFPLQVRSGANVLTF. CDR3 DNA: TGTGCCAGCAGCTTTCCTTTACAGGTTCGCTCTGGGGCCAACGTCCTGACTTTC.